Listed below are T cell receptor beta chains from one sample, sequenced in a study of shared clonotypes between healthy human individuals. Here immunoSEQ multiplex PCR was the method, and the copy in TCRdb shows in-frame clones only, minus some. The sample lists a few million clones; 90% to 97% were seen once. Source material: naive CD4+ T cells sorted from blood. The receptors stem from a man younger than 35 in good health. Both conserved end residues are part of each CDR3. D genes are given only for firm matches. Clone size is shown for a subset of rows, as once, few, many or a class of expanded clone.

D gene	clone size	J gene	V gene	CDR3 length	CDR3 protein	CDR3 DNA
NA	NA	TRBJ1-6	TRBV5-1	14	CASSAGRKNSPLHF	TGCGCCAGCAGCGCGGGACGGAAAAATTCACCCCTCCACTTT
NA	NA	TRBJ1-1	TRBV5-4	16	CASSFPGQDQSTEAFF	TGTGCCAGCAGCTTCCCGGGACAAGACCAATCTACTGAAGCTTTCTTT
NA	NA	TRBJ2-1	TRBV6-6	16	CASSYSRDFPYNEQFF	TGTGCCAGCAGTTACTCCAGGGACTTCCCCTACAATGAGCAGTTCTTC
NA	NA	TRBJ2-7	TRBV6-5	15	CASTLREGAPYEQYF	TGTGCCAGCACCTTACGGGAGGGGGCCCCCTACGAGCAGTACTTC
NA	few	TRBJ1-1	TRBV2	17	CASSEMRGWRMNTEAFF	TGTGCCAGCAGTGAAATGCGGGGTTGGAGGATGAACACTGAAGCTTTCTTT
TRBD1	NA	TRBJ1-5	TRBV19	16	CASRYLDRGPNQPQHF	TGTGCCAGTAGGTACCTCGACAGGGGGCCAAATCAGCCCCAGCATTTT
NA	NA	TRBJ1-5	TRBV15	16	CATSMTGGYSNQPQHF	TGTGCCACCAGCATGACAGGTGGATATAGCAATCAGCCCCAGCATTTT
NA	few	TRBJ2-3	TRBV7-2	13	CASSSLHTDTQYF	TGTGCCAGCAGCTCCCTCCACACAGATACGCAGTATTTT
NA	once	TRBJ2-3	TRBV5-1	15	CASRPLDTGTDTQYF	TGCGCCAGCAGGCCCCTTGACACCGGCACAGATACGCAGTATTTT
NA	NA	TRBJ2-2	TRBV6-6	13	CASIKQGNGELFF	TGTGCCAGCATCAAACAGGGAAACGGGGAGCTGTTTTTT
NA	NA	TRBJ2-7	TRBV19	16	CASSNVAAGLVYEQYF	TGTGCCAGTAGTAATGTGGCTGCAGGGTTGGTTTACGAGCAGTACTTC
TRBD2	NA	TRBJ2-7	TRBV6-1	17	CASSAPGPTSGFYEQYF	TGTGCCAGCAGTGCCCCAGGCCCCACTAGCGGGTTCTACGAGCAGTACTTC
NA	NA	TRBJ2-5	TRBV5-4	14	CASSLRMIQETQYF	TGTGCCAGCAGCTTGAGAATGATTCAAGAGACCCAGTACTTC
TRBD1	NA	TRBJ2-7	TRBV4-1	17	CASSQDRGQGFSYEQYF	TGCGCCAGCAGCCAAGACAGGGGACAGGGGTTCTCCTACGAGCAGTACTTC
NA	NA	TRBJ2-1	TRBV5-4	15	CASSLGAPADNEQFF	TGTGCCAGCAGCTTGGGCGCCCCAGCCGACAATGAGCAGTTCTTC
TRBD1	NA	TRBJ1-3	TRBV5-1	16	CASSFRDRSSGNTIYF	TGCGCCAGCAGCTTTCGGGACAGATCCTCTGGAAACACCATATATTTT
TRBD2	NA	TRBJ2-2	TRBV9	17	CASSATSSGGYTGELFF	TGTGCCAGCAGCGCGACGTCTAGCGGGGGGTATACAGGGGAGCTGTTTTTT
NA	NA	TRBJ1-5	TRBV7-4	20	CASSPSRGSGRAPINQPQHF	TGTGCCAGCAGCCCGTCCAGAGGGTCAGGGAGGGCTCCCATCAATCAGCCCCAGCATTTT